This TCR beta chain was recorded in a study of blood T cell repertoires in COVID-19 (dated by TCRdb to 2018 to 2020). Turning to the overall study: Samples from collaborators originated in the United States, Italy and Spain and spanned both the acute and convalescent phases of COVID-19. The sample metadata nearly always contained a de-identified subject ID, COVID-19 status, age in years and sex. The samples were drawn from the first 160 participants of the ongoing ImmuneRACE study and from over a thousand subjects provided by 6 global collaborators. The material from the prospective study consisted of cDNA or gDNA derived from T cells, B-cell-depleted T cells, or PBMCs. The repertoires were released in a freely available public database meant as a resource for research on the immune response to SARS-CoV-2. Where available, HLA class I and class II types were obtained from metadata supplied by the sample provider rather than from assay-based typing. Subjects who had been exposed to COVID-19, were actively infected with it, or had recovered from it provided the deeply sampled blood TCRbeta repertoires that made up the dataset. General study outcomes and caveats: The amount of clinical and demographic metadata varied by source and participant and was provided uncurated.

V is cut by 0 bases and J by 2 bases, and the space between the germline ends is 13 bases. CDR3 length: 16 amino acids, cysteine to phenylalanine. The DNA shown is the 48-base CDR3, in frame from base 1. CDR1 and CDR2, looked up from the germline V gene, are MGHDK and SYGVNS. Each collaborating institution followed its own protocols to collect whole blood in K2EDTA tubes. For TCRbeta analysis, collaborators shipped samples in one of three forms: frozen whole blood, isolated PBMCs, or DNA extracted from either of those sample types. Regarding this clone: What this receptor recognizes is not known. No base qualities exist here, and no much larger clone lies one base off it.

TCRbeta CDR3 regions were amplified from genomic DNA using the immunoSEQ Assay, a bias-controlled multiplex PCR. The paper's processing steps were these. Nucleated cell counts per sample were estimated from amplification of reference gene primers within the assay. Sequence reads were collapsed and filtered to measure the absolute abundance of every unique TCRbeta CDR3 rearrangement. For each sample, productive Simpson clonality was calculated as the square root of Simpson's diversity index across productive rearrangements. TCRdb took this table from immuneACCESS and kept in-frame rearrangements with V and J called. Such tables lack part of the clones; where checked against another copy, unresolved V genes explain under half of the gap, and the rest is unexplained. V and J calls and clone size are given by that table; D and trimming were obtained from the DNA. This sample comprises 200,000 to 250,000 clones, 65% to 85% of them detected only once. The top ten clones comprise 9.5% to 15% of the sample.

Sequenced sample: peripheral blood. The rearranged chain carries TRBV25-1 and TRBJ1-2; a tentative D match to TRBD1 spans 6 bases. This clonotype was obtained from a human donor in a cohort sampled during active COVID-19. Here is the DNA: TGTGCCAGCAGTGAATATAGGGCAGGGGTAAACTATGGCTACACCTTC. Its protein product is CASSEYRAGVNYGYTF.